Presented here are 6 T cell receptor beta chains from one specimen sequenced in a study of early T cells in non-severe SARS-CoV-2 infection (dated by TCRdb to the early 2020s). Libraries were prepared through 5' RACE. The instrument given in TCRdb is NextSeq 500. TCRdb took the public reads, trimmed them with fastp at Q25, ran MiXCR for clone calling and kept in-frame beta chains. Rows merge per CDR3 protein into single entries with the most common DNA and genes. The sample profile shows approximately 70,000 distinct CDR3 sequences; 5% of them were found once. Jointly, the top ten make up about 7% of the sample. The sample here was whole blood, taken at baseline. The receptor set was obtained from an adult who was a healthcare worker with PCR-confirmed SARS-CoV-2 infection or an uninfected control (not recorded which).

Concerning this clonotype: A clone one base away is much larger, so this may be a read error. The rearrangement uses TRBV18 and TRBJ2-3; unclear D gene. There are 16 residues in the CDR3. Per the germline V gene, CDR1 is KGHSH and CDR2 is LQKENI. The CDR3 nucleotides read TGTGTCAGCTCACCCCAGCAGGCGGCTAGCACAGATACGCAGTATTTT. Translation gives CVSSPQQAASTDTQYF.

This clonotype showed up just a few times. The CDR3 sequence: CASSQRLQGPQYF. The CDR3 DNA is TGCGCCAGCAGCCAGCGGCTACAGGGGCCGCAGTATTTT. J is TRBJ2-3 and V is TRBV4-1; 7 bases agree with TRBD1. V shed 3 bases and J 10 bases; nucleotides not matched to a gene: 7. This CDR3 contains 13 residues. CDR1 and CDR2 (germline): MGHRA, YSYEKL.

On this clonotype itself: This may arise from a read error, as a much more abundant clone is one base away. The CDR3: CASRWGLAYNVQFF. CDR3 DNA: TGTGCCAGCAGGTGGGGACTAGCGTACAATGTGCAGTTCTTC. The genes are TRBV12-3 or TRBV12-4 and TRBJ2-1, with 10 bases lining up with TRBD2. There are 14 residues in the CDR3.

This clonotype has ten or more counts. The chain recombines TRBV24-1 with TRBJ2-7; D may be TRBD1 (6 bases). This CDR3 is built from 14 residues. Trimming left V 5 bases short and J 5 bases short, with 15 bases between. Germline lookup yields CDR1 KGHDR and CDR2 SFDVKD. Here the CDR3 DNA reads TGTGCCACCAGTGGTGGCAGGGGATGGGACGAGCAGTACTTC. Translation: CATSGGRGWDEQYF.

This clonotype was seen many times. DNA of the CDR3: TGTGCCAGCAGCCGCGAAATCACCACGAACACTGAAGCTTTCTTT. Translating it yields CASSREITTNTEAFF. This chain links TRBV14 with TRBJ1-1; no firm D call. CDR1 is SGHDN, CDR2 FVKESK, per germline. CDR3 length: 15 amino acids. V was pared by 4 bases and J by 1 base, with 13 bases between. The variable domain in full, completed from reference TRBV14 and TRBJ1-1, reads EAGVTQFPSHSVIEKGQTVTLRCDPISGHDNLYWYRRVMGKEIKFLLHFVKESKQDESGMPNNRFLAERTGGTYSTLKVQPAELEDSGVYFCASSREITTNTEAFFGQGTRLTVV.

This clonotype turned up a few times. This chain joins TRBV6-4 and TRBJ2-2, with a possible D match to TRBD1 (5 bases). V shed 0 bases and J shed 3 bases, with 5 bases lying between them. The CDR3 is made up of 14 amino acids. Germline V gene lookup returns CDR1 MRHNA and CDR2 SNTAGT. The CDR3, as DNA: TGTGCCAGCAGTGACTCGACAGACACCGGGGAGCTGTTTTTT. It encodes CASSDSTDTGELFF.